One and the same sample provided the 11 T cell receptor beta chains below, sequenced in a study of OX40 agonist ivuxolimab in advanced cancers. Libraries were prepared by immunoSEQ multiplex PCR; TCRdb keeps only in-frame clonotypes and omits some of them. The sample carries more than 90,000 clones, about 80% recorded once. Sequenced material: CD4+ or CD8+ T cells sorted from blood, taken in a trial of the OX40 agonist ivuxolimab. Source of these receptors: an adult with an advanced solid tumor such as melanoma, head and neck, liver or kidney cancer.

Concerning this clone itself: One end of the junction fails to match germline, which may point to a read error. The chain has TRBV20-1 and TRBJ1-2, with 7 bases matching TRBD1. The germline V gene encodes CDR1 DFQATT and CDR2 SNEGSKA (reference sequence). The CDR3 runs 9 residues. The CDR3 bases are TGCAGTGCCGGGGACAGTCAAATCTTC. This encodes CSAGDSQIF.

This chain links TRBV6-1 with TRBJ2-5, with D tentatively TRBD2 (5 bases). The CDR3 loop spans 12 amino acids. Germline V gene lookup returns CDR1 MNHNS and CDR2 SASEGT. V was shortened by 5 bases and J by 9 bases, with 13 bases between the two germline ends. CDR3 protein: CASSPTIGAQYF. The CDR3 bases are TGTGCCAGCAGTCCCACCATCGGGGCCCAGTACTTC.

CDR3 amino acids: CASRLVGGYGYTF. DNA of the CDR3: TGTGCCAGCAGACTCGTCGGCGGGTATGGCTACACCTTC. The V and J genes are TRBV6-1 and TRBJ1-2; no clear D. The V end was cut by 6 bases, the J end by 5 bases, with 13 bases between. CDR3 length: 13 residues. Germline V gene sequence: CDR1 MNHNS, CDR2 SASEGT.

Notes on this clone: In the same sample, other DNA sequences code for this CDR3. V and J are TRBV5-1 and TRBJ1-2, with D maybe TRBD1 (5 bases). Germline V CDR1 and CDR2: SGHRS, YFSETQ. This CDR3 has 17 residues. The V and J ends lost 5 bases and 4 bases respectively, with 24 bases between them. CDR3 sequence (DNA): TGCGCCAGCAGTCCGGGAGGAAAGGAGGGGACCCTCTATGGCTACACCTTC. It codes for CASSPGGKEGTLYGYTF.

The chain uses TRBV7-8 and TRBJ2-5; D is uncertain. This CDR3 region has 16 residues. Looked up from germline, CDR1 is SGHVS and CDR2 is FQNEAQ. V shed 6 bases and J shed 4 bases, with 21 bases lying between them. CDR3 protein: CASRPPPTARTETQYF. CDR3 coding DNA: TGTGCCAGCAGACCCCCCCCCACAGCTAGGACAGAGACCCAGTACTTC.

The chain recombines TRBV19 with TRBJ2-5; D is unclear. There are 15 residues in the CDR3. In germline, CDR1 is LNHDA, CDR2 SQIVND (reference sequence). The germline V and J ends were trimmed by 7 bases and 1 base, with 16 bases remaining between them. CDR3 sequence (DNA): TGTGCCAGTAAGAAGGGAACCACTGGCCAAGAGACCCAGTACTTC. Amino acid sequence: CASKKGTTGQETQYF.

The gene calls are TRBV4-1 and TRBJ2-6, with 8 bases lining up with TRBD1. J gave up 0 bases and V 4 bases, and 5 bases lay outside the gene matches. There are 17 residues in the CDR3. Germline V lookup: CDR1 MGHRA, CDR2 YSYEKL. The chain's CDR3 is CASSPGQEISGANVLTF. The CDR3 DNA reads TGCGCCAGCAGCCCGGGACAGGAGATCTCTGGGGCCAACGTCCTGACTTTC.

This sequence joins TRBV5-4 and TRBJ2-5, with 7 bases lining up with TRBD1. V lost 5 bases, J lost 5 bases, and 6 bases stayed unmatched. Germline CDR1 reads SGHNT; CDR2 reads YYREEE (reference sequence). This CDR3 has 13 residues. The CDR3 DNA sequence: TGTGCCAGCAGACGTCAACAGGGGGAGACCCAGTACTTC. Protein sequence: CASRRQQGETQYF.

The chain carries TRBV5-4 and TRBJ2-1; 12 nucleotides line up with TRBD2. The CDR3 length is 15 residues. The V and J ends lost 0 bases and 12 bases, in that order; junction bases with no gene match: 7. Germline V gives CDR1 SGHNT, CDR2 YYREEE (reference sequence). CDR3 nucleotides: TGTGCCAGCAGCTTGGGGCTAGCGGGAGGGCGGGGGCAGTTCTTC. Its protein is CASSLGLAGGRGQFF.

The chain has TRBV19 and TRBJ1-5, with D tentatively TRBD1 (6 bases). The CDR3 length is 15 residues. Trimming removed 4 bases from V and 7 bases from J, with 17 bases in between. The germline gives CDR1 LNHDA, CDR2 SQIVND (reference sequence). Here the CDR3 reads CASSTQTGLGQPQHF. The CDR3 DNA is TGTGCCAGTAGTACTCAAACAGGGCTAGGGCAGCCCCAGCATTTT.

V and J are TRBV6-5 and TRBJ2-5, with 7 bases fitting TRBD2. CDR1 and CDR2 from the germline V gene are MNHEY and SVGAGI. With 2 bases clipped from V and 11 bases from J, the junction kept 8 bases outside the gene matches. CDR3 size: 13 residues. The CDR3 sequence: CASSYGGGREQYF. The CDR3 DNA reads TGTGCCAGCAGTTACGGCGGAGGGAGGGAGCAGTACTTC.